This T cell receptor (beta chain) was recovered during a study of cytomegalovirus exposure and HLA in healthy donors. Whole-study findings and limits: In a later analysis, at a false discovery rate of 0.05, roughly 17,000 TCR beta sequences were associated with HLA alleles. Presence/absence analyses assumed roughly uniform sequencing depth across donors.

V gave up 3 bases and J gave up 5 bases; unmatched junction bases: 9. Germline loops: CDR1 SGHNT, CDR2 YYREEE (reference sequence). CDR3 size: 16 residues. On this clone itself: Its antigen is as yet unknown.

The PCR had 60 Vbeta and 13 Jbeta primers. Measured with immunoSEQ multiplex PCR; TCRdb has only the in-frame clones, and not every one. This sample has more than 90,000 clones, with 70% to 80% found just once. This clonotype was sampled from a female donor in good health and CMV-seronegative. The sample comprised PBMCs. The chain links TRBV5-4 to TRBJ2-5; TRBD2 aligns across 11 bases. The CDR3 nucleotides are TGTGCCAGCAGCTCAGCAGGGACTAGCGGCGTCGAGACCCAGTACTTC. It translates to CASSSAGTSGVETQYF.